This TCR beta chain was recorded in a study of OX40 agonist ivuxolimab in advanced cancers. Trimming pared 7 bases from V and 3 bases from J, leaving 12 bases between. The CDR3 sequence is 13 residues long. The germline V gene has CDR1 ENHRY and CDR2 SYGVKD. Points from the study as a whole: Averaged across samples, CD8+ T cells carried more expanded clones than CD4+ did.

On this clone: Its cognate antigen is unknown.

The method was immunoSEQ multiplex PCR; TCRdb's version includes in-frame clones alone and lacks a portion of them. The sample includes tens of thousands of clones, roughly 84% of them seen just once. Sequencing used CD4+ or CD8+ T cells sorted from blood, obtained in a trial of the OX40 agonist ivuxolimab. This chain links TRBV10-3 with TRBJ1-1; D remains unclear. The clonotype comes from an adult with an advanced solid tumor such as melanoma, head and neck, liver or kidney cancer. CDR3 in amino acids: CAINDLFDTEAFF. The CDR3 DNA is TGTGCCATCAATGACCTTTTCGACACTGAAGCTTTCTTT.